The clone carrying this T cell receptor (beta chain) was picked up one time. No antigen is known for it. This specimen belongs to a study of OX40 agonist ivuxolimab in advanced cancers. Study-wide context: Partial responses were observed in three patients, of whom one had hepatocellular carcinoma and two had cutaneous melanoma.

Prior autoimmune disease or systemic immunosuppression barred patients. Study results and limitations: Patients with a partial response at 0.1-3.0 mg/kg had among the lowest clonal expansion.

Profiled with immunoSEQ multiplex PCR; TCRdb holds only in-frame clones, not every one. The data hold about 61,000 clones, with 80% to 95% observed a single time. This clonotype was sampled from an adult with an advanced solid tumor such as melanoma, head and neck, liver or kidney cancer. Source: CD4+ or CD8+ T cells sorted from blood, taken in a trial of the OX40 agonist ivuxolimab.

CDR3 DNA: TGCGCCAGCAGCCCAGGACAGTCCGGCGAGCAGTACTTC. This gives the protein CASSPGQSGEQYF. J is TRBJ2-7 and V is TRBV5-1; the D gene is possibly TRBD1 (6 bases). Trimming removed 4 bases at V and 6 bases at J, with 14 bases between. The CDR3 consists of 13 residues. The germline V gene has CDR1 SGHRS and CDR2 YFSETQ.